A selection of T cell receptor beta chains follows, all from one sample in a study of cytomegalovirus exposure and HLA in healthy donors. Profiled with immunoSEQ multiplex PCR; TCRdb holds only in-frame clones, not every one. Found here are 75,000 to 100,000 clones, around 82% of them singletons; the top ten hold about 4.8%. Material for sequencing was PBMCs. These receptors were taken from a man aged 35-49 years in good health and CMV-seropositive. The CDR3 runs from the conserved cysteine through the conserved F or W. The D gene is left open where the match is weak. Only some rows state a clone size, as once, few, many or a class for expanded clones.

TGTGCCAGCAGCTTCCTCTTCTCCCAGGGGCTGGTAGAGACCCAGTACTTC CASSFLFSQGLVETQYF . TRBJ2-5 . 17 TRBV7-9
TGTGCCTGGTACCAGGGAACTGAAGCTTTCTTT CAWYQGTEAFF . TRBJ1-1 . 11 TRBV30
TGTGCCAGCAGCCAAGATCTACTAGCGGGAGGAGGGGCTTACAATGAGCAGTTCTTC CASSQDLLAGGGAYNEQFF . TRBJ2-1 TRBD2 19 TRBV14
TGTGCCGGCGGATCGACGGGTGACAGATACTCTGGGGCCAACGTCCTGACTTTC CAGGSTGDRYSGANVLTF . TRBJ2-6 . 18 TRBV10-3
TGTGCCAGCAGCTTAGATCGGGATACGCAGTATTTT CASSLDRDTQYF . TRBJ2-3 . 12 TRBV11-2
TGTGCCACCAGCAGGTACACAGGTGGCACTGAAGCTTTCTTT CATSRYTGGTEAFF . TRBJ1-1 . 14 TRBV15
TGTGCCAGCTCCCTCCCCGGGGGCTACGAGCAGTACTTC CASSLPGGYEQYF . TRBJ2-7 . 13 TRBV28
TGCGCCAGCAGCCTACGGACACCAGATAAGCCCTACAATGAGCAGTTCTTC CASSLRTPDKPYNEQFF . TRBJ2-1 . 17 TRBV5-1
TGTGCCAGCAGTTGGGGACAGAACACTGAAGCTTTCTTT CASSWGQNTEAFF few TRBJ1-1 . 13 TRBV6-1
TGTGCCAGCAGTTTCTTAGCGGGAGGCCACGAGCAGTACTTC CASSFLAGGHEQYF once TRBJ2-7 TRBD2 14 TRBV27
TGTGCCAGCAGTTTGGCAGGGGGCAGTGATACGCAGTATTTT CASSLAGGSDTQYF . TRBJ2-3 TRBD1 14 TRBV28
TGTGCCAGCTCACCACCCAACTACAGGCCTGGGGAGCTGTTTTTT CASSPPNYRPGELFF once TRBJ2-2 . 15 TRBV18
TGTGCCAGCAAGGCGGGACTAGCGGGAGCGGATACGCAGTATTTT CASKAGLAGADTQYF . TRBJ2-3 TRBD2 15 TRBV2
TGTGCCAGCAGGGTACTAGCGACTGTCTCCTACGAGCAGTACTTC CASRVLATVSYEQYF few TRBJ2-7 TRBD2 15 TRBV2
TGTGCCTCGACTGCGTACAATGAGCAGTTCTTC CASTAYNEQFF . TRBJ2-1 . 11 TRBV30
TGTGCCAGCTCACCACGCCCAGACAGAAATCAGCCCCAGCATTTT CASSPRPDRNQPQHF . TRBJ1-5 . 15 TRBV18
TGTGCCAGCAGCCCGGAACTAGCGGGGGGCCCGGGTGTCGAGACCCAGTACTTC CASSPELAGGPGVETQYF . TRBJ2-5 TRBD2 18 TRBV5-5